The source of this TCR beta chain is a study of blood T cell repertoires in COVID-19. Overall study: Italy, Spain and the United States were the sources of the convalescent and acute COVID-19 samples.

The length of the CDR3 is 16 residues. J gave up 7 bases and V 3 bases, and 12 bases lay outside the gene matches. Germline values: CDR1 DFQATT, CDR2 SNEGSKA (reference sequence). In the authors' workflow: Nucleated cell number was recorded as an estimate derived from reference gene primer amplification. Some clones are missing from TCRdb's copy, which holds only in-frame ones; the method was immunoSEQ multiplex PCR. Clone size and the V and J calls come from that table; the DNA yielded D and trimming. The sample records around 280,000 clones, about nine tenths being singletons. This clone appeared a few times.

The clonotype originates from a woman in her twenties or thirties with COVID-19, enrolled during active disease. Sequencing input: peripheral blood. The V call is TRBV20-1, the J call TRBJ1-4; TRBD1 matches 9 bases. CDR3 nucleotide sequence: TGCAGTGCTAGTAGCAATCCGGGACAGGGACCTGAAAAACTGTTTTTT. It translates to CSASSNPGQGPEKLFF.